These T cell receptor beta chains were read from a single sample in a study of CD8+CD57+ T cells in acquired aplastic anemia. MiXCR was run by TCRdb on the reads, yielding one entry per CDR3 protein. The sample records roughly 160,000 distinct CDR3 sequences, 60% to 80% being singletons. Sample: sorted CD4+, CD8+, or CD8+CD57+ T cells (not recorded which) from PBMCs. The receptors derive from a human donor with aplastic anemia. The CDR3 runs from the conserved cysteine through the conserved F or W. Fields, in order: V gene, D gene, clone size, J gene, CDR3 DNA, CDR3 protein. D genes are given only for firm matches. Clone size is not always given. Where it is, it says once, few, many or a class for expanded clones.

V: TRBV19
D: NA
size: NA
J: TRBJ2-2
DNA: TGTGCCAGCACGCACCTAGTGGGCGGCCCCGGGGAGCTGTTTTTT
CDR3: CASTHLVGGPGELFF

V: TRBV7-9
D: NA
size: NA
J: TRBJ1-6
DNA: TGTGCCAGCACCCGAGACGGCGTTAATTCACCCCTCCACTTT
CDR3: CASTRDGVNSPLHF

V: TRBV10-3
D: NA
size: NA
J: TRBJ1-6
DNA: TGTGCCATCAGTGAGTTCCTACATCGACTGAATTCACCCCTCCACTTT
CDR3: CAISEFLHRLNSPLHF

V: TRBV25-1
D: NA
size: NA
J: TRBJ2-1
DNA: TGTGCCAGCAGTGGACAGGCCTCCTACAATGAGCAGTTCTTC
CDR3: CASSGQASYNEQFF

V: TRBV24-1
D: NA
size: NA
J: TRBJ2-3
DNA: TGTGCCACCAGTGATTTGGATAACTGGGCAGATACGCAGTATTTT
CDR3: CATSDLDNWADTQYF

V: TRBV20-1
D: NA
size: NA
J: TRBJ2-7
DNA: TGCAGTGCTAGAGATAGGGGGACCCCCTCCTACGAGCAGTACTTC
CDR3: CSARDRGTPSYEQYF

V: TRBV30
D: NA
size: many
J: TRBJ1-6
DNA: TGTGCCTGGAACAGGGATAATACACCCCTCCACTTT
CDR3: CAWNRDNTPLHF

V: TRBV7-2
D: NA
size: NA
J: TRBJ2-1
DNA: TGTGCCAGCAGCTTTGCTAGGACTGAGCAGTTCTTC
CDR3: CASSFARTEQFF

V: TRBV6-4
D: TRBD1
size: many
J: TRBJ2-1
DNA: TGTGCCAGCAGTGACAGGGGGCACAATGAGCAGTTCTTC
CDR3: CASSDRGHNEQFF

V: TRBV6-5
D: TRBD2
size: many
J: TRBJ2-5
DNA: TGTGCCAGCAGTTACTCCACTAGCGGGGGAGAGACCCAGTACTTC
CDR3: CASSYSTSGGETQYF

V: TRBV7-9
D: TRBD2
size: NA
J: TRBJ2-5
DNA: TGTGCCAGCAGCTTGACTAGCGGGGTCCAAGAGACCCAGTACTTC
CDR3: CASSLTSGVQETQYF

V: TRBV7-8
D: NA
size: NA
J: TRBJ2-7
DNA: TGTGCCAGCAGCTTTGACAAAGTGCGCTACGAGCAGTACTTC
CDR3: CASSFDKVRYEQYF

V: TRBV5-1
D: NA
size: many
J: TRBJ1-6
DNA: TGCGCCAGCAGCTTATACGCTGGACAGACCCTATATAATTCACCCCTCCACTTT
CDR3: CASSLYAGQTLYNSPLHF

V: TRBV7-2
D: NA
size: NA
J: TRBJ2-3
DNA: TGTGCCAGCAGCTTATCCGCCCTTGAGGATACGCAGTATTTT
CDR3: CASSLSALEDTQYF

V: TRBV7-3
D: NA
size: once
J: TRBJ1-2
DNA: TGTGCCAGCAGCCTCCCCGGGACGCCAGTAAACTATGGCTACACCTTC
CDR3: CASSLPGTPVNYGYTF

V: TRBV24-1
D: TRBD2
size: NA
J: TRBJ2-5
DNA: TGTGCCACCCAGGGAGGGGAGACCCAGTACTTC
CDR3: CATQGGETQYF

V: TRBV6-2/TRBV6-3
D: TRBD1
size: NA
J: TRBJ1-4
DNA: TGTGCCAGCAGTCACCGGGACAGGGCGTCCGATGAAAAACTGTTTTTT
CDR3: CASSHRDRASDEKLFF

V: TRBV3-1
D: NA
size: NA
J: TRBJ1-1
DNA: TGTGCCAGCAGCCAAGATTGGGGGGCTGGTACTGAAGCTTTCTTT
CDR3: CASSQDWGAGTEAFF

V: TRBV11-2
D: TRBD1
size: many
J: TRBJ2-3
DNA: TGTGCCAGCAACTATCACGACAGGGTTAACTCAGATACGCAGTATTTT
CDR3: CASNYHDRVNSDTQYF

V: TRBV19
D: NA
size: NA
J: TRBJ2-7
DNA: TGTGCCAGTAGTAAGGGGGACACGATGACCTACGAGCAGTACTTC
CDR3: CASSKGDTMTYEQYF

V: TRBV20-1
D: NA
size: many
J: TRBJ1-4
DNA: TGCAGTGCTAGAACCTACAGTGAACTTAATGAAAAACTGTTTTTT
CDR3: CSARTYSELNEKLFF

V: TRBV19
D: NA
size: many
J: TRBJ1-2
DNA: TGTGCCAGTAGTGCCCCAAGGGGGTTAGATGGCTACACCTTC
CDR3: CASSAPRGLDGYTF

V: TRBV7-3
D: TRBD2
size: NA
J: TRBJ2-7
DNA: TGTGCCAGCAGCTCTGGACTAGCGGGGTCCTACGAGCAGTACTTC
CDR3: CASSSGLAGSYEQYF

V: TRBV7-9
D: TRBD2
size: NA
J: TRBJ2-1
DNA: TGTGCCAGCAGCCGGACTAGCGGGACTACGTACAATGAGCAGTTCTTC
CDR3: CASSRTSGTTYNEQFF

V: TRBV29-1
D: NA
size: NA
J: TRBJ2-2
DNA: TGCAGCGTCCTCAAATCGGTTGGGGGGTCCGGGGAGCTGTTTTTT
CDR3: CSVLKSVGGSGELFF

V: TRBV20-1
D: NA
size: NA
J: TRBJ2-2
DNA: TGCAGTGCTACTGGGCCCGGGGAGCTGTTTTTT
CDR3: CSATGPGELFF

V: TRBV24-1
D: NA
size: once
J: TRBJ2-6
DNA: TGTGCCGCCAGTGACTACAGGGGAGGTGGGGCCAACGTCCTGACTTTC
CDR3: CAASDYRGGGANVLTF

V: TRBV6-6
D: TRBD2
size: NA
J: TRBJ2-7
DNA: TGTGCCAGCAGTTACCTAGGTAGGACTAGCGGGAGGTACGAGCAGTACTTC
CDR3: CASSYLGRTSGRYEQYF

V: TRBV20-1
D: NA
size: NA
J: TRBJ1-2
DNA: TGCAGTGCCAAGATGGGCCAGGGTGCTAACTATGGCTACACCTTC
CDR3: CSAKMGQGANYGYTF

V: TRBV7-8
D: NA
size: few
J: TRBJ1-6
DNA: TGTGCCAGCAGCGTCGGGAGCTCCTATAATTCACCCCTCCACTTT
CDR3: CASSVGSSYNSPLHF

V: TRBV10-3
D: NA
size: once
J: TRBJ2-7
DNA: TGTGCCATCAGGGAGGGGGCGCGGGAGCAGTACTTC
CDR3: CAIREGAREQYF

V: TRBV19
D: NA
size: NA
J: TRBJ2-7
DNA: TGTGCCAGTAGTATAGTCGGAGGGGCCGAGCAGTACTTC
CDR3: CASSIVGGAEQYF

V: TRBV10-3
D: NA
size: few
J: TRBJ1-6
DNA: TGTGCCATCAGTGGTGACAGGTATAATTCACCCCTCCACTTT
CDR3: CAISGDRYNSPLHF

V: TRBV9
D: TRBD1
size: NA
J: TRBJ2-2
DNA: TGTGCCAGCAGCCTAGGGACAGAGAACACCGGGGAGCTGTTTTTT
CDR3: CASSLGTENTGELFF

V: TRBV2
D: TRBD2
size: many
J: TRBJ2-7
DNA: TGTGCCAGCGGACTAGCGGGAACCTCCTACGAGCAGTACTTC
CDR3: CASGLAGTSYEQYF

V: TRBV7-2
D: NA
size: NA
J: TRBJ1-1
DNA: TGTGCCAGCAGCTTAGAAGGGATGGGGACTGAAGCTTTCTTT
CDR3: CASSLEGMGTEAFF

V: TRBV9
D: NA
size: NA
J: TRBJ1-6
DNA: TGCGCCAGCAGCGAAGGGGGACATGATAATAATTCACCCCTCCACTTT
CDR3: CASSEGGHDNNSPLHF

V: TRBV24-1
D: NA
size: NA
J: TRBJ2-3
DNA: TGTGCCACCAGGCCACCCAACACAGATACGCAGTATTTT
CDR3: CATRPPNTDTQYF

V: TRBV12-3/TRBV12-4
D: TRBD2
size: NA
J: TRBJ2-3
DNA: TGTGCCAGCAGTTTACATAGCGGGAGGTCGTCAGATACGCAGTATTTT
CDR3: CASSLHSGRSSDTQYF

V: TRBV2
D: TRBD1
size: few
J: TRBJ2-7
DNA: TGTGCCAGCATCCCCGGGACAGGACCCTACGAGCAGTACTTC
CDR3: CASIPGTGPYEQYF

V: TRBV7-9
D: NA
size: NA
J: TRBJ2-7
DNA: TGTGCCAGCAGCCTCCTAGACAGCTCCTACGAGCAGTACTTC
CDR3: CASSLLDSSYEQYF

V: TRBV11-3
D: TRBD2
size: NA
J: TRBJ2-7
DNA: TGTGCCAGCAGCGCGGGGACTAGCGGGAGGATTGAGCAGTACTTC
CDR3: CASSAGTSGRIEQYF

V: TRBV7-6
D: NA
size: few
J: TRBJ1-6
DNA: TGTGCCAGCAGCTCACCCACCGGGGCACCCCTCCACTTT
CDR3: CASSSPTGAPLHF

V: TRBV6-4
D: NA
size: many
J: TRBJ2-2
DNA: TGTGCCAGCAGTGACTCCAGGGACACCGGGGAGCTGTTTTTT
CDR3: CASSDSRDTGELFF